This T cell receptor (beta chain) is from a study of T cells in Graves' hyperthyroidism and ophthalmopathy. The study's findings and limits: Most expanded thyroid clonotypes above 0.001 recurred in blood.

Germline assignment: CDR1 SGHNT and CDR2 YENEEA. CDR3 length: 16 residues. After removal of 6 bases from V and 3 bases from J, the junction contained 9 bases not matched to a gene. RNA transcripts yielded amplified TCR beta CDR3 regions. A first-round RT-PCR of the TCR CDR3 used the HTBI primer set. TCRdb re-analysed the multiplex PCR reads in MiXCR, keeping a single row per CDR3 protein. The sample has a few hundred thousand distinct CDR3 sequences; 20% to 25% are singletons. On this clonotype: Its matching antigen is unknown.

With duration under 3 months, ophthalmopathy was active: Clinical Activity Score at least 3, NOSPECS at least 4. The study left out patients who had uncontrolled infection, other autoimmune disease, pregnancy or lactation. Diagnoses rested on clinical symptoms, serum thyroxine and TRAb, thyroid ultrasound and orbital computed tomography. This sequence was found in a woman in her 70s with Graves' ophthalmopathy. The chain couples TRBV11-3 to TRBJ2-1; 9 nucleotides match TRBD2. The specimen was blood. The CDR3 reads CASRSLGAGGYNEQFF. The CDR3, as DNA: TGTGCCAGCAGATCGTTGGGAGCGGGGGGCTACAATGAGCAGTTCTTC.